This is a list of T cell receptor beta chains from one sample in a study of T cells expressing NK-cell markers. Following a re-call of the 5' RACE reads, TCRdb has one entry per CDR3 protein and lacks DNA. The sample has roughly 150,000 distinct CDR3 sequences, and its top ten clones hold about 19%. Sequencing used blood T cells: a sorted CD56 or NKG2C T cell subset, CD4+ or CD8+ T cells, or bulk PBMC T cells (not recorded which). The receptors were gathered from a man between 18 and 69 years old in good health. Both conserved end residues are part of each CDR3.

v_gene: TRBV27
len: 12
j_gene: TRBJ1-1
CDR3aa: CASSFPGQEAFF

v_gene: TRBV6-1
len: 13
j_gene: TRBJ2-7
CDR3aa: CASGAVGNYEQYF

v_gene: TRBV27
len: 13
j_gene: TRBJ2-5
CDR3aa: CASSFLGDETQYF

v_gene: TRBV7-8
len: 17
j_gene: TRBJ2-7
CDR3aa: CASSLAAFPSGSYEQYF

v_gene: TRBV29-1
len: 14
j_gene: TRBJ2-7
CDR3aa: CSVYDRGFSYEQYF

v_gene: TRBV27
len: 15
j_gene: TRBJ2-2
CDR3aa: CASSLLGGNTGELFF

v_gene: TRBV4-1
len: 15
j_gene: TRBJ2-1
CDR3aa: CASTLLAGGRNEQFF

v_gene: TRBV7-2
len: 18
j_gene: TRBJ2-1
CDR3aa: CASSLAPDRGDPLNEQFF

v_gene: TRBV5-1
len: 15
j_gene: TRBJ2-1
CDR3aa: CASSLVGGSYNEQFF

v_gene: TRBV12-3/TRBV12-4
len: 16
j_gene: TRBJ1-1
CDR3aa: CASSFLVEQLNTEAFF

v_gene: TRBV12-3/TRBV12-4
len: 13
j_gene: TRBJ1-1
CDR3aa: CASSSSTGVEAFF

v_gene: TRBV15
len: 15
j_gene: TRBJ2-5
CDR3aa: CATSKEGQGGETQYF

v_gene: TRBV6-5
len: 18
j_gene: TRBJ2-1
CDR3aa: CASSLRNRDPTAHNEQFF

v_gene: TRBV9
len: 15
j_gene: TRBJ1-4
CDR3aa: CASSPQGDSNEKLFF

v_gene: TRBV15
len: 16
j_gene: TRBJ2-1
CDR3aa: CATSREGEKGIHEQFF

v_gene: TRBV5-1
len: 16
j_gene: TRBJ2-2
CDR3aa: CASTLSGTTHPGELFF

v_gene: TRBV24-1
len: 14
j_gene: TRBJ1-4
CDR3aa: CATSDPRVSGKLFF

v_gene: TRBV11-1
len: 18
j_gene: TRBJ2-3
CDR3aa: CASSIGVVRGGAGDTQYF

v_gene: TRBV7-9
len: 16
j_gene: TRBJ1-4
CDR3aa: CASSLSGQGANEKLFF

v_gene: TRBV13
len: 16
j_gene: TRBJ2-2
CDR3aa: CASSPPRGGDTGELFF

v_gene: TRBV27
len: 15
j_gene: TRBJ2-7
CDR3aa: CASSPLPGQSYEQYF

v_gene: TRBV13
len: 15
j_gene: TRBJ1-2
CDR3aa: CASSAIQGTDYGYTF

v_gene: TRBV27
len: 13
j_gene: TRBJ2-7
CDR3aa: CASSLLLDYEQYF

v_gene: TRBV11-2
len: 15
j_gene: TRBJ2-7
CDR3aa: CASSWARFGTYEQYF

v_gene: TRBV5-1
len: 15
j_gene: TRBJ1-5
CDR3aa: CASNIQGIPNQPQHF

v_gene: TRBV21-1
len: 21
j_gene: TRBJ1-5
CDR3aa: CASSKATVFLGGSYSNQPQHF

v_gene: TRBV9
len: 16
j_gene: TRBJ2-1
CDR3aa: CASSVARLGANNEQFF

v_gene: TRBV27
len: 11
j_gene: TRBJ2-7
CDR3aa: CATSRFGEQYF

v_gene: TRBV9
len: 12
j_gene: TRBJ2-1
CDR3aa: CASSISYNEQFF

v_gene: TRBV24-1
len: 14
j_gene: TRBJ2-7
CDR3aa: CATSSGTGAYEQYF

v_gene: TRBV20-1
len: 13
j_gene: TRBJ2-7
CDR3aa: CSARDTGSYEQYF

v_gene: TRBV25-1
len: 16
j_gene: TRBJ1-4
CDR3aa: CASSTGTKWTNEKLFF

v_gene: TRBV29-1
len: 12
j_gene: TRBJ1-2
CDR3aa: CSAHASYYGYTF

v_gene: TRBV12-2
len: 16
j_gene: TRBJ2-2
CDR3aa: CASRLVGQVRPGELFF

v_gene: TRBV6-1
len: 15
j_gene: TRBJ2-3
CDR3aa: CASSRTGEGADTQYF

v_gene: TRBV2
len: 16
j_gene: TRBJ2-7
CDR3aa: CASTINPGQRPYEQYF

v_gene: TRBV2
len: 12
j_gene: TRBJ2-5
CDR3aa: CAVRLDWMAQYF

v_gene: TRBV6-5
len: 14
j_gene: TRBJ1-1
CDR3aa: CASSWWDGGTEAFF

v_gene: TRBV20-1
len: 15
j_gene: TRBJ1-2
CDR3aa: CSARDGWTESGGYTF

v_gene: TRBV3-1
len: 14
j_gene: TRBJ2-2
CDR3aa: CASSQWGNTGELFF

v_gene: TRBV5-6
len: 16
j_gene: TRBJ1-5
CDR3aa: CASSNDGKGVDQPQHF

v_gene: TRBV24-1
len: 17
j_gene: TRBJ2-3
CDR3aa: CATSDPGERGFTDTQYF

v_gene: TRBV12-3/TRBV12-4
len: 15
j_gene: TRBJ2-1
CDR3aa: CASGETSVLSNEQFF

v_gene: TRBV29-1
len: 11
j_gene: TRBJ1-2
CDR3aa: CSVRADYGYTF

v_gene: TRBV5-8
len: 13
j_gene: TRBJ1-2
CDR3aa: CASSLAQFYGYTF